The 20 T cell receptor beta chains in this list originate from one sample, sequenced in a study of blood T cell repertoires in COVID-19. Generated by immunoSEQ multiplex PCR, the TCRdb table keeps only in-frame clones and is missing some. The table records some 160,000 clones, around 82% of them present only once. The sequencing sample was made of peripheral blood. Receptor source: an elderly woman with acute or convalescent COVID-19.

The CDR3 nucleotides read TGCAGCACTTCCCCGGTAAGGGGCGATGAGCAGTTCTTC. This encodes CSTSPVRGDEQFF. The chain combines TRBV29-1 with TRBJ2-1; D perhaps matches TRBD1 (5 bases). Per germline, CDR1 SQVTM and CDR2 ANQGSEA. The germline V and J ends were trimmed by 8 bases and 8 bases, with 19 bases remaining between them. CDR3 size: 13 residues.

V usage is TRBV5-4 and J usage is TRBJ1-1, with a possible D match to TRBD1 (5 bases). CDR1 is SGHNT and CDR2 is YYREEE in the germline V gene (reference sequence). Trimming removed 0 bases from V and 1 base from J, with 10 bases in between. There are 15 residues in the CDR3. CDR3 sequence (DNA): TGTGCCAGCAGCTTGGTAGGGGTCAGGAACACTGAAGCTTTCTTT. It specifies CASSLVGVRNTEAFF.

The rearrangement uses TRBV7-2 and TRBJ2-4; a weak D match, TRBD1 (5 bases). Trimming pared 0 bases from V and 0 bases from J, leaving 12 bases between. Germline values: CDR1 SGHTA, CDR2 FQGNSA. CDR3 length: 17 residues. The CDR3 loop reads CASSLAQGSIAKNIQYF. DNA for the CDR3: TGTGCCAGCAGCTTAGCCCAGGGATCGATAGCCAAAAACATTCAGTACTTC.

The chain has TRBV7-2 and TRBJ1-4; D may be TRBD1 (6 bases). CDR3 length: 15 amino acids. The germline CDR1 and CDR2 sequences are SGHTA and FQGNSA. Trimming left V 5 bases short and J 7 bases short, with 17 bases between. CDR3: CASSPSARGGEKLFF. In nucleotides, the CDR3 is TGTGCCAGCAGCCCCTCTGCCAGGGGCGGTGAAAAACTGTTTTTT.

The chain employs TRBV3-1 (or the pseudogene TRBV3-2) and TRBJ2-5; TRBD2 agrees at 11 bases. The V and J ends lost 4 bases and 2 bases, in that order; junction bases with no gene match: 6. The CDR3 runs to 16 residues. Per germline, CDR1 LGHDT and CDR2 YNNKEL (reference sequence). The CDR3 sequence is CASSPLLAGGQETQYF. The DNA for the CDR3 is TGTGCCAGCAGCCCTCTCTTAGCGGGGGGGCAAGAGACCCAGTACTTC.

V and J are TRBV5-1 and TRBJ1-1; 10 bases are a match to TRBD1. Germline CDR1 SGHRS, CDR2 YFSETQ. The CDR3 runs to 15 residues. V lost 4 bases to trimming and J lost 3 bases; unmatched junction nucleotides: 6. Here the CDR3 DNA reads TGCGCCAGCAGCCCGGACAGGGGGATGGACACTGAAGCTTTCTTT. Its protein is CASSPDRGMDTEAFF.

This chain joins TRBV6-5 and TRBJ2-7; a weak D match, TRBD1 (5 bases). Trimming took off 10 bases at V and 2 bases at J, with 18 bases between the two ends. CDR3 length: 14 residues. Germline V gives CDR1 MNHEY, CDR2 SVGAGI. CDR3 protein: CATPPDSFTYEQYF. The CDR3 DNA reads TGTGCCACTCCACCCGACAGTTTTACCTACGAGCAGTACTTC.

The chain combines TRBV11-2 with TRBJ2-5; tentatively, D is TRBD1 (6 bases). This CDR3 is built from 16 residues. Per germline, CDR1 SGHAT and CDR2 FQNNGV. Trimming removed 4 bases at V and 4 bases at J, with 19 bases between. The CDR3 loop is CASSSYGQPSIETQYF. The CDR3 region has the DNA TGTGCCAGCAGCTCATATGGACAGCCCTCAATAGAGACCCAGTACTTC.

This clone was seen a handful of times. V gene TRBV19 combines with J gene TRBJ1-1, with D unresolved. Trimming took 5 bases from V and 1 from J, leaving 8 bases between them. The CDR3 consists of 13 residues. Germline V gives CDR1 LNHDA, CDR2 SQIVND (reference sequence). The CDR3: CASSEVSNTEAFF. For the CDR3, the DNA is TGTGCCAGTAGTGAGGTTTCGAACACTGAAGCTTTCTTT.

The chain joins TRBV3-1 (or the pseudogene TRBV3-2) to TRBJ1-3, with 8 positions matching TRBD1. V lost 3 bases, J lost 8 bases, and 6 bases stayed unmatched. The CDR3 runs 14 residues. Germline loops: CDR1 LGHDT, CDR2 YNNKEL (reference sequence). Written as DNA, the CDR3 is TGTGCCAGCAGCCAGCCAGGGGGCCAGGACACCATATATTTT. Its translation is CASSQPGGQDTIYF.

The CDR3 DNA is TGTGCCAGCTTACAAGGGGAGAACACTGAAGCTTTCTTT. Protein product: CASLQGENTEAFF. V usage is TRBV18 and J usage is TRBJ1-1; weak D call: TRBD1 (5 bases). The germline gives CDR1 KGHSH, CDR2 LQKENI. Trimming removed 7 bases at V and 1 base at J, with 10 bases between. The CDR3 runs to 13 residues.

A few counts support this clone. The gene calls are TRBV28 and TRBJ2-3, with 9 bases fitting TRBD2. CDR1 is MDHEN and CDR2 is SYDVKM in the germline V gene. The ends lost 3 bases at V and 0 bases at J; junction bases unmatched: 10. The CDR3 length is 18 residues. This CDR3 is CASSFPRAAGGSTDTQYF. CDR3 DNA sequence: TGTGCCAGCAGTTTCCCTCGGGCAGCGGGGGGCAGCACAGATACGCAGTATTTT. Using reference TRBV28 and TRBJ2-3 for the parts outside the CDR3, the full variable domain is DVKVTQSSRYLVKRTGEKVFLECVQDMDHENMFWYRQDPGLGLRLIYFSYDVKMKEKGDIPEGYSVSREKKERFSLILESASTNQTSMYLCASSFPRAAGGSTDTQYFGPGTRLTVL.

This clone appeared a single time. The CDR3 bases are TGTGCCAGCAGCTTACAGGGAGACTACGAGCAGTACTTC. This translates into CASSLQGDYEQYF. The chain employs TRBV5-5 and TRBJ2-7, with a tentative D call TRBD1 (6 bases). The V end was cut by 2 bases, the J end by 3 bases, with 9 bases between. The CDR3 extends over 13 amino acids. Per the germline V gene, CDR1 is SGHKS and CDR2 is YYEKEE (reference sequence). Full variable domain (outside the CDR3, taken from reference TRBV5-5 and TRBJ2-7): DAGVTQSPTHLIKTRGQQVTLRCSPISGHKSVSWYQQVLGQGPQFIFQYYEKEERGRGNFPDRFSARQFPNYSSELNVNALLLGDSALYLCASSLQGDYEQYFGPGTRLTVT.

The CDR3 coding sequence is TGTGCCAGCTCACCTTCGGACACTGAAGCTTTCTTT. It encodes CASSPSDTEAFF. The V and J genes are TRBV18 and TRBJ1-1; the D is unclear. The CDR3 covers 12 residues. Germline V gene data show CDR1 as KGHSH and CDR2 as LQKENI. V lost 3 bases and J 3 bases, leaving 5 bases between the germline ends.

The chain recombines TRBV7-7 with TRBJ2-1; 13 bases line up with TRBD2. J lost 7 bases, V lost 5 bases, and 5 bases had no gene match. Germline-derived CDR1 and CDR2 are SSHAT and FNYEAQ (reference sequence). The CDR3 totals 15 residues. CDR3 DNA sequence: TGTGCCAGCAGCGCACTAGCGGGAGGGCCAAATGAGCAGTTCTTC. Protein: CASSALAGGPNEQFF. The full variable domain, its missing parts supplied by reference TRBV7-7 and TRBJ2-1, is GAGVSQSPRYKVTKRGQDVTLRCDPISSHATLYWYQQALGQGPEFLTYFNYEAQPDKSGLPSDRFSAERPEGSISTLTIQRTEQRDSAMYRCASSALAGGPNEQFFGPGTRLTVL.

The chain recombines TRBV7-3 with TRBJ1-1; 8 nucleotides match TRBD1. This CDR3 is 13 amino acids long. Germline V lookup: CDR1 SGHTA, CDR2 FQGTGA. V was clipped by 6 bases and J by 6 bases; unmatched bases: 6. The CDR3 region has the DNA TGTGCCAGCAGTCGGACAGGGACTTCTGAAGCTTTCTTT. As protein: CASSRTGTSEAFF.

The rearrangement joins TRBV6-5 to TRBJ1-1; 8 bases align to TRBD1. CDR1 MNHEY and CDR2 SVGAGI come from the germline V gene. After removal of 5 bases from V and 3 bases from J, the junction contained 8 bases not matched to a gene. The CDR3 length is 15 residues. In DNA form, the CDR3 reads TGTGCCAGCAGTCCAAGCCTGGACAGGGACACTGAAGCTTTCTTT. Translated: CASSPSLDRDTEAFF.

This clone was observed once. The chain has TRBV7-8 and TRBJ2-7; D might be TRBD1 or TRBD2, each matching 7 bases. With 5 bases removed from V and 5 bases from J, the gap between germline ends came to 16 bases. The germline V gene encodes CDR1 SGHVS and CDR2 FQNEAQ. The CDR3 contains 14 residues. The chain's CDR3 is CASSQGGVGDEQYF. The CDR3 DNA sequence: TGTGCCAGCAGCCAGGGGGGGGTCGGCGACGAGCAGTACTTC.

The CDR3 sequence: CASSDPTGWRGTEAFF. CDR3 sequence (DNA): TGTGCCAGCAGTGACCCGACAGGGTGGCGGGGCACTGAAGCTTTCTTT. The chain recombines TRBV6-1 with TRBJ1-1; 7 bases match TRBD1. In germline, CDR1 is MNHNS, CDR2 SASEGT. The ends lost 3 bases at V and 4 bases at J; junction bases unmatched: 11. The CDR3 is 16 amino acids.

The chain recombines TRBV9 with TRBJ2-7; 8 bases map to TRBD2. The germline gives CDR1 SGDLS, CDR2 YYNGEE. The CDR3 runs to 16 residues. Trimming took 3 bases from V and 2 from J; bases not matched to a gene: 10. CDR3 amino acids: CASSAELAATAYEQYF. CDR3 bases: TGTGCCAGCAGCGCCGAACTAGCGGCAACCGCCTACGAGCAGTACTTC.